The sample holds a few counts of the clone carrying this TCR beta chain. The antigen is not known. V gave up 1 base and J gave up 6 bases; unmatched junction bases: 6. The CDR3 is 17 residues long. Germline V gene sequence: CDR1 SGHDT, CDR2 YYEEEE. The data were obtained in a study of early T cells in non-severe SARS-CoV-2 infection. On the study more broadly: Unsorted whole blood bulk RNA was sequenced, with unpaired chains. Study results and caveats: Private and CD4 specificities were missed by VDJdb matching, skewed to anti-spike CD8.

Each CDR3 protein is one row after TCRdb ran MiXCR on the 5' RACE reads. The sample records about 81,000 distinct CDR3 sequences, approximately 6% being singletons. This clonotype was obtained from an adult who was a healthcare worker with PCR-confirmed SARS-CoV-2 infection or an uninfected control (not recorded which). The sample consisted of whole blood. This sequence joins TRBV5-6 and TRBJ2-4; TRBD2 aligns across 14 bases. The CDR3 loop reads CASSLHGTSGSRNIQYF. Written as DNA, the CDR3 is TGTGCCAGCAGCTTGCATGGGACTAGCGGGAGTCGAAACATTCAGTACTTC.